The rows below give T cell receptor beta chains drawn from one sample of a study of cytotoxic CD8 clonotypes in ibrutinib-treated CLL. Measured with immunoSEQ multiplex PCR; TCRdb has only the in-frame clones, and not every one. The sample lists about 40,000 clones, about 70% occurring once. The input for sequencing was PBMCs, taken at disease progression, from a patient treated with ibrutinib. Source of these receptors: a human donor with chronic lymphocytic leukemia. CDR3s leave out the opening cysteine and the closing phenylalanine or tryptophan. D genes are given only for firm matches.

v_call	d_call	j_call	cdr3_aa
TRBV18	TRBD1	TRBJ1-1	ASSPETGLSTEAF
TRBV7-9	TRBD2	TRBJ2-1	ASSPRGSGSPAEQF
TRBV4-1	TRBD1	TRBJ2-7	ASSTPGGEQY
TRBV29-1	NA	TRBJ1-1	SAEGAGGVTEAF
TRBV5-4	NA	TRBJ2-7	ASSLASGFNYEQY
TRBV6-5	NA	TRBJ1-5	ASSIFVHQPQH
TRBV6-1	NA	TRBJ1-2	ASSASGSSSYGYT
TRBV20-1	NA	TRBJ2-7	SATSSYDQY
TRBV10-3	TRBD2	TRBJ2-3	AISDLGGGNADTQY
TRBV6-5	NA	TRBJ1-1	ASRPGQFSEAF
TRBV7-9	NA	TRBJ1-2	ASSLASGTYYGYT
TRBV18	NA	TRBJ1-3	ASSPPPLSSGNTIY
TRBV5-1	TRBD2	TRBJ2-5	ASSLMGGRQETQY
TRBV7-2	NA	TRBJ2-5	ASSLETQY
TRBV7-6	TRBD2	TRBJ2-3	ASSLRWLAGGSGDTQY
TRBV10-3	NA	TRBJ1-1	AISDGIMNTEAF
TRBV19	TRBD1	TRBJ2-7	ASSMSTGNPYEQY
TRBV2	NA	TRBJ2-1	ASSRDTSYNEQF
TRBV11-2	NA	TRBJ1-1	ASSLLFNTEAF
TRBV2	NA	TRBJ1-4	ASSGGRAGEKLF
TRBV19	TRBD2	TRBJ2-2	ASSPGLAGGGHTGELF
TRBV7-5	NA	TRBJ1-5	VRSWSTQPQH
TRBV4-1	TRBD1	TRBJ2-5	ASSHNQGEETQY
TRBV7-9	NA	TRBJ2-6	ASSVGYSGANVLT
TRBV12-5	TRBD1	TRBJ2-2	ASGPGTGYTGELF
TRBV28	TRBD1	TRBJ1-1	ASTFRGDLTEAF
TRBV7-8	TRBD1	TRBJ1-2	ASRPPVGRGRDGYT
TRBV6-6	NA	TRBJ1-3	ASSYFSDSSGNTIY
TRBV4-1	NA	TRBJ2-3	ASSQDERTDTQY
TRBV6-5	TRBD2	TRBJ2-2	ASSYSGGRRTGELF
TRBV6-4	TRBD2	TRBJ2-1	ASSDETSGGGEQF
TRBV5-8	NA	TRBJ1-2	ASSLGQINYGYT